These 12 T cell receptor beta chains share one sample of origin, sequenced in a study of CD8 T cells in ankylosing spondylitis. One entry per CDR3 protein, called by TCRdb with MiXCR from the 5' RACE reads. Of roughly 150,000 distinct CDR3 sequences detected, 6% to 8.5% appear once; the ten largest clones hold approximately 13%. Sequenced sample: blood, either unsorted or a sorted T cell fraction (not recorded which). The receptor source for this set is a female donor with ankylosing spondylitis or in good health (not recorded which).

At least ten counts were recorded for this clonotype. V is TRBV6-1 and J is TRBJ1-5; 8 bases are shared with TRBD1. Germline CDR1 MNHNS, CDR2 SASEGT. With V trimmed by 7 bases and J by 8 bases, 10 bases remained unmatched. The CDR3 extends over 14 amino acids. DNA for the CDR3: TGTGCCAGCACGACAGGGGCTAGGATTGAGCCCCAGCATTTT. Translating gives CASTTGARIEPQHF.

This clonotype has ten or more counts. The CDR3 protein is CASSLASLSTEAFF. CDR3 nucleotide sequence: TGCGCCAGCAGCTTGGCTTCTCTGAGCACTGAAGCTTTCTTT. The V and J genes are TRBV5-1 and TRBJ1-1, with unresolved D. This CDR3 contains 14 residues. The V gene lost 0 bases and the J gene lost 4 bases, with 10 bases spanning the gap. In germline, CDR1 is SGHRS, CDR2 YFSETQ.

In its sample, this clonotype was seen many times. J is TRBJ1-2 and V is TRBV9; D is undetermined. Trimming shortened V by 0 bases and J by 8 bases, and 26 bases separated the two germline ends. Germline CDR1 SGDLS, CDR2 YYNGEE. The CDR3 totals 18 residues. For the CDR3, the DNA is TGTGCCAGCAGCGTAGAGAAGGCTCACAGCCGTTACCTGGGGGGCTACACCTTC. Translation gives CASSVEKAHSRYLGGYTF.

Worth noting for this clonotype: The junction does not match germline at one end; this may be a read error. The CDR3 here is CVTSRDRLVLEQYF. CDR3 coding DNA: TGTGTCACCAGCAGAGACCGACTAGTCCTCGAGCAGTACTTC. The gene calls are TRBV15 and TRBJ2-7; D perhaps matches TRBD2 (6 bases). This CDR3 has 14 residues. Germline CDR1 and CDR2: LNHNV and YYDKDF (reference sequence).

This clonotype was counted at least ten times. The J gene is TRBJ1-1, the V gene TRBV20-1; 12 bases match TRBD1. CDR3 length equals 15 residues. J lost 2 bases, V lost 4 bases, and 5 bases had no gene match. Germline lookup yields CDR1 DFQATT and CDR2 SNEGSKA (reference sequence). The CDR3: CSAKGTGGSNTEAFF. In DNA, the CDR3 is TGCAGTGCTAAAGGGACAGGGGGCAGCAACACTGAAGCTTTCTTT.

The CDR3 sequence: CASSLDLTSGKETQYF. The CDR3 DNA reads as TGTGCCAGCAGCTTAGATTTGACTAGCGGGAAAGAGACCCAGTACTTC. V and J are TRBV7-9 and TRBJ2-5; TRBD2 matches at 11 bases. The V gene end was trimmed by 1 base and the J gene end by 3 bases; junction bases not matched to a gene: 4. The CDR3 covers 16 residues. Germline V gene lookup returns CDR1 SEHNR and CDR2 FQNEAQ (reference sequence). The variable domain in full, completed from reference TRBV7-9 and TRBJ2-5, reads DTGVSQNPRHKITKRGQNVTFRCDPISEHNRLYWYRQTLGQGPEFLTYFQNEAQLEKSRLLSDRFSAERPKGSFSTLEIQRTEQGDSAMYLCASSLDLTSGKETQYFGPGTRLLVL.

This chain connects TRBV7-3 to TRBJ2-1, with D unresolved. The germline V gene has CDR1 SGHTA and CDR2 FQGTGA. Deletions cut 4 bases from V and 9 bases from J, with 13 bases between. The CDR3 runs to 13 residues. CDR3: CASSSTAFGEQFF. The CDR3 nucleotides read TGTGCCAGCAGCTCCACGGCGTTCGGTGAGCAGTTCTTC. Looking up the rest from reference TRBV7-3 and TRBJ2-1 gives the full variable domain: GAGVSQTPSNKVTEKGKYVELRCDPISGHTALYWYRQSLGQGPEFLIYFQGTGAADDSGLPNDRFFAVRPEGSVSTLKIQRTERGDSAVYLCASSSTAFGEQFFGPGTRLTVL.

Only a few counts were recorded for this clonotype. This chain joins TRBV12-3 or TRBV12-4 and TRBJ2-3, with TRBD2 as a possible D gene (5 bases). The CDR3 is 14 amino acids. V lost 7 bases to trimming and J lost 5 bases, with 16 bases between them. This chain's CDR3 is CASTARGVGDTQYF. CDR3 in DNA: TGTGCCAGCACCGCCCGGGGAGTTGGAGATACGCAGTATTTT.

This clonotype was seen many times. The CDR3 loop is CASSQDRGSRQPQHF. CDR3 nucleotide sequence: TGCGCCAGCAGCCAAGATCGGGGGAGTCGTCAGCCCCAGCATTTT. The chain is built from TRBV4-1 and TRBJ1-5, with D possibly matching TRBD1 (5 bases). CDR3 length equals 15 residues. V was trimmed by 0 bases and J by 6 bases, leaving 12 bases between them. Germline assignment: CDR1 MGHRA and CDR2 YSYEKL.

Points on this clonotype: Possible read error: a much larger clone is one base away. The chain joins TRBV12-5 to TRBJ1-1; unclear D gene. CDR1 is LGHNT and CDR2 is FRNRAP in the germline V gene. The CDR3 loop spans 12 amino acids. This CDR3 is CVSGPTGTRAFF. DNA of the CDR3: TGTGTTAGTGGTCCCACCGGCACGAGGGCTTTCTTT.

This clonotype was observed at least ten times. The chain carries TRBV20-1 and TRBJ2-5; 9 positions match TRBD2. The junction had 12 bases not matched to a gene; V was cut back by 2 bases and J by 5 bases. The germline gives CDR1 DFQATT, CDR2 SNEGSKA (reference sequence). The CDR3 length is 16 residues. The CDR3 sequence: CSARPSGRGGLETQYF. In nucleotides, the CDR3 is TGCAGTGCTAGACCTAGTGGGCGGGGGGGTTTGGAGACCCAGTACTTC.

This clonotype came up many times. This chain joins TRBV6-1 and TRBJ2-1; maybe TRBD2 (6 bases). V was trimmed by 2 bases and J by 1 base, leaving 12 bases between them. Germline values: CDR1 MNHNS, CDR2 SASEGT. The CDR3 has 16 amino acids. CDR3 region: CASSEWAGTSYNEQFF. CDR3 nucleotides: TGTGCCAGCAGTGAATGGGCAGGGACTTCCTACAATGAGCAGTTCTTC.